This T cell receptor beta chain was recovered during a study of T-cell memory formation after mild COVID-19. General observations from the study: Whether day 37 second-wave clones are SARS-CoV-2-specific was not confirmed. Day 15 to 85 contracting clones showed balanced CD4/CD8; day 15 to 37 expanders favored CD4+.

With regard to this clonotype: Its specificity is unknown.

The V gene end was trimmed by 2 bases and the J gene end by 10 bases; junction bases not matched to a gene: 6. This CDR3 spans 14 amino acids. Looked up from germline, CDR1 is MNHEY and CDR2 is SVGAGI. Constant-segment primers were used for 5'RACE, and the resulting TCR alpha and TCR beta cDNA libraries carried sample barcodes and UMIs. MiXCR was run by TCRdb on the 5' RACE reads, yielding one entry per CDR3 protein. This sample has roughly 480,000 distinct CDR3 sequences, with approximately 25% found just once. The sequencing input was PBMCs or a T cell subset sorted from them (not recorded which). This chain connects TRBV6-5 to TRBJ2-1; 9 bases align to TRBD2. This TCR was recovered from an adult woman who had mild COVID-19 (a few samples of this study predate the infection). Cell type and time point are not known. The CDR3, as DNA: TGTGCCAGCAGTTACGGTAGCGGGGGCCGGGAGCAGTTCTTC. Protein product: CASSYGSGGREQFF.